The source of this T cell receptor beta chain is a study of regulatory T cells in long-lasting Graves disease. Trimming took 0 bases from V and 2 from J, leaving 10 bases between them. CDR1 and CDR2 (germline): ENHRY, SYGVKD. This CDR3 comprises 16 residues. About this clonotype itself: The antigen is unknown.

Both iRepertoire HTBI primers and Arm-PCR of CDR3 regions were used to build the TCR beta libraries. TCRdb re-called the multiplex PCR reads through MiXCR, storing one row per CDR3 protein. The sample records under 450,000 distinct CDR3 sequences, about 25% being singletons. Regarding the study as a whole: Persistent disease preferred TRBV28, TRBJ1-2 and TRBJ2-5; new disease, TRBV20-1 and TRBJ2-1. Among the persistent patients, 2,741 public clonotypes were shared, more than the 850 to 1,000 shared among new patients.

Time point meaning: persistent/refractory GD, antithyroid drugs over 5 years with positive TRAb. The TCR library was made from RNA extracted from PBMCs. This specimen was peripheral blood mononuclear cells (PBMCs), taken when the disease was refractory, from a patient treated with antithyroid drugs. The receptor's source is a female donor with Graves disease. The chain is built from TRBV10-3 and TRBJ2-2; tentative D call: TRBD2 (5 bases). The CDR3 nucleotides read TGTGCCATCAGTGAGTCCGGGGTGATCAACACCGGGGAGCTGTTTTTT. Translation: CAISESGVINTGELFF.